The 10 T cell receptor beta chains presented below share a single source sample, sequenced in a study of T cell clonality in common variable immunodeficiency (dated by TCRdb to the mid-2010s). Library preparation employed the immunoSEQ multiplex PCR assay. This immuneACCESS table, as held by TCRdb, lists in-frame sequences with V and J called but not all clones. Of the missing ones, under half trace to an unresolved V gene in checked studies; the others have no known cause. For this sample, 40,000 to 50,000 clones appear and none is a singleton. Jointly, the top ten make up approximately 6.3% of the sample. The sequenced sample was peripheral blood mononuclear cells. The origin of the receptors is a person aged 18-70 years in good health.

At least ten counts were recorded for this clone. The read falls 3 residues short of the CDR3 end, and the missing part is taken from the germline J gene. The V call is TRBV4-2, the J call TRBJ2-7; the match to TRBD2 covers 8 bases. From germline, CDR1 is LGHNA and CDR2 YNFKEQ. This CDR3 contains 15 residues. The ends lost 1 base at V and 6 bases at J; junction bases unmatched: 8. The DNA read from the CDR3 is TGTGCCAGCAGCCAAGTCGACGGGGGGGCCGGCGAG. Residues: CASSQVDGGAGE. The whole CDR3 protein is CASSQVDGGAGEQYF.

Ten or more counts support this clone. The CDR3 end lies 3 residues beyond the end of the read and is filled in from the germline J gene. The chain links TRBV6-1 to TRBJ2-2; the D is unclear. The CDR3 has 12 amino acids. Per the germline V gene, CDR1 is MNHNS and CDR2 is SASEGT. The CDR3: CASSAMGEKLFF. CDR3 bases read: TGTGCCAGCAGTGCAATGGGCGAAAAG.

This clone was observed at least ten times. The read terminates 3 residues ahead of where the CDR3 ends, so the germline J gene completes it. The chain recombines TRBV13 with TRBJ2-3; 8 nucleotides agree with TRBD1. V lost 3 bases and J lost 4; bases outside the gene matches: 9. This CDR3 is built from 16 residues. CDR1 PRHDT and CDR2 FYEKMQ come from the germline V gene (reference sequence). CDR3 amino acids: CASSFQQGGFADTQYF. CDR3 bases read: TGTGCCAGCAGCTTCCAACAGGGGGGATTCGCAGATACG.

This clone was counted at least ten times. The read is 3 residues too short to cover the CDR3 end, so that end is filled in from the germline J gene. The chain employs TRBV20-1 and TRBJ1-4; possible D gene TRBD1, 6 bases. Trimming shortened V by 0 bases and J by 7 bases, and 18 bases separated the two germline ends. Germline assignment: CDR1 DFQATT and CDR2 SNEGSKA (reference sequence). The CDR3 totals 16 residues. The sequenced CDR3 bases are TGCAGTGCTAGAGATGGAGCAGCTGGGGGCCCTGAAAAA. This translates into CSARDGAAGGPEK. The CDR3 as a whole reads CSARDGAAGGPEKLFF.

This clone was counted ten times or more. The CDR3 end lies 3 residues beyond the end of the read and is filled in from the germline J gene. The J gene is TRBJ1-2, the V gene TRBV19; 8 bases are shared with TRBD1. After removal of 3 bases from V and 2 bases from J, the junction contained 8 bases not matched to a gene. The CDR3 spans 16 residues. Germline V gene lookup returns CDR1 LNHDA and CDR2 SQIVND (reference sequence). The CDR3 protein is CASSIHGQGRNYGYTF. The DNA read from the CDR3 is TGTGCCAGTAGTATCCATGGACAGGGCAGGAACTATGGC.

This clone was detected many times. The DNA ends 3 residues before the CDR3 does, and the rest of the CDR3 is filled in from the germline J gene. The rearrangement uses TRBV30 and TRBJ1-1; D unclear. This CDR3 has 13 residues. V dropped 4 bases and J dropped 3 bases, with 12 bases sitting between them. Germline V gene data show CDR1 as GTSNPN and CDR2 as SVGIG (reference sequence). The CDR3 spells CAWIEGPYTEAFF. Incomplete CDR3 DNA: TGTGCCTGGATCGAGGGTCCATACACTGAA.

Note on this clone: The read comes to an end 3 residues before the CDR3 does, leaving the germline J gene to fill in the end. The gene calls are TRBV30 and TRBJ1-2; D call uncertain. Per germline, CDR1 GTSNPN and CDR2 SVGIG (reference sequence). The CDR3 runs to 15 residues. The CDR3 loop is CAWNGGLENTDTYTF. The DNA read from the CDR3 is TGTGCCTGGAATGGCGGACTAGAAAACACAGATACC.

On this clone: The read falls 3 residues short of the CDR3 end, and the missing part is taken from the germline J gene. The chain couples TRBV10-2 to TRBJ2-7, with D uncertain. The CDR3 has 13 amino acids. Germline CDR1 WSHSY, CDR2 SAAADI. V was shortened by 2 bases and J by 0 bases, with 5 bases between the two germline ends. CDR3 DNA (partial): TGCGCCAGCAGTGAGACACCCTCCTACGAG. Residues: CASSETPSYE. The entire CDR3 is CASSETPSYEQYF.

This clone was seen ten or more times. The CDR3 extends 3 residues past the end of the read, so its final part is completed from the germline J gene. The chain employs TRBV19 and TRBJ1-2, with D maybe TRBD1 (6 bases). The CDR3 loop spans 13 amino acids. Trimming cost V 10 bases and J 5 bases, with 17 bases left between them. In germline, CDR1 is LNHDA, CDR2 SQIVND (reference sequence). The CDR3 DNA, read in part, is TGTGCCACTAAAGGACAGACTCTATATGGC. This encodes CATKGQTLYG. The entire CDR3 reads CATKGQTLYGYTF.

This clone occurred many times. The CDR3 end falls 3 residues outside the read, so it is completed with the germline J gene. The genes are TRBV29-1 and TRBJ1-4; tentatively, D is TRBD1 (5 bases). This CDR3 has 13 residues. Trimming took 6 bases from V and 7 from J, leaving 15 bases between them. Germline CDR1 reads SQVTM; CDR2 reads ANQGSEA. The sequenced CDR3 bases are TGCAGCGTGGGCAAGGACACCCGTGAAAAA. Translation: CSVGKDTREK. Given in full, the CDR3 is CSVGKDTREKLFF.